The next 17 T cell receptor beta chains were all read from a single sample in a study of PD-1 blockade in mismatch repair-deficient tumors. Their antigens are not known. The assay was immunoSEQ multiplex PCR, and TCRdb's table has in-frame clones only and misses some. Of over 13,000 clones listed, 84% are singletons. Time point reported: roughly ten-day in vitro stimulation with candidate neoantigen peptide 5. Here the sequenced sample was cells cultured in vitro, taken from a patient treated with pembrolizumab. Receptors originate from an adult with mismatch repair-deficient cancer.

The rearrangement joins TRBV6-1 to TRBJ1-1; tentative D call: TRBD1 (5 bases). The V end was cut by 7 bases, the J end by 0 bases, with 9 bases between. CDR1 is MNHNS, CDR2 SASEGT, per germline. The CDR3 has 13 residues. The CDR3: CASIRTLNTEAFF. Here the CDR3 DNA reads TGTGCCAGCATCCGGACACTGAACACTGAAGCTTTCTTT.

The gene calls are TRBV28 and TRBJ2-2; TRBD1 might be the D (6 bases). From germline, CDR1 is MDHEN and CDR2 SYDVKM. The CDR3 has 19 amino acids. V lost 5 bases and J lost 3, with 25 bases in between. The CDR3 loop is CASSTQGSSFSFHTGELFF. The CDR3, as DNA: TGTGCCAGCAGTACACAGGGATCGTCGTTCTCTTTTCACACCGGGGAGCTGTTTTTT.

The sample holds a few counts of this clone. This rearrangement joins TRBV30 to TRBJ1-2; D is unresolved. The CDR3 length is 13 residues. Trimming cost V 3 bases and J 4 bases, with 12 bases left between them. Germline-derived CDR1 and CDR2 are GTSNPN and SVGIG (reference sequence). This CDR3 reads CAWSDSAPYGYTF. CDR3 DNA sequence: TGTGCCTGGAGCGATTCAGCCCCCTATGGCTACACCTTC.

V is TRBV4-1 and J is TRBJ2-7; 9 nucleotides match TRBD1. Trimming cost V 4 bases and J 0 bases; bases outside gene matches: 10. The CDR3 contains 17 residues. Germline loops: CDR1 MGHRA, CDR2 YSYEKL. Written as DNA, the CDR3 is TGCGCCAGCAGCCCAGGACAGGGGCCGGGCCGCTCCTACGAGCAGTACTTC. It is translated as CASSPGQGPGRSYEQYF.

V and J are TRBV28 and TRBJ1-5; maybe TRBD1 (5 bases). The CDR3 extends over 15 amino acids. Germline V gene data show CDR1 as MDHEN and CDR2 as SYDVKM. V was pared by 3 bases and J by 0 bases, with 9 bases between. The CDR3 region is CASSLGGHSNQPQHF. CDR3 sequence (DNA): TGTGCCAGCAGTTTGGGGGGTCATAGCAATCAGCCCCAGCATTTT.

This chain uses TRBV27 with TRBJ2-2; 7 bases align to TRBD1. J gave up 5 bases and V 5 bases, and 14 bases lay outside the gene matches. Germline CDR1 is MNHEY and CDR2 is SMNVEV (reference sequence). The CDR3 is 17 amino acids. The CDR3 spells CASSRRRGQADTGELFF. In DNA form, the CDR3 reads TGTGCCAGCAGTCGGCGAAGAGGACAGGCGGATACCGGGGAGCTGTTTTTT.

The CDR3 is CSVGGGGSLAHGYTF. CDR3 DNA sequence: TGCAGCGTTGGGGGTGGGGGCTCTCTGGCCCATGGCTACACCTTC. V usage is TRBV29-1 and J usage is TRBJ1-2; a possible D gene is TRBD1 (6 bases). Germline V gene data show CDR1 as SQVTM and CDR2 as ANQGSEA. Trimming removed 4 bases from V and 6 bases from J, with 21 bases in between. The CDR3 covers 15 residues.

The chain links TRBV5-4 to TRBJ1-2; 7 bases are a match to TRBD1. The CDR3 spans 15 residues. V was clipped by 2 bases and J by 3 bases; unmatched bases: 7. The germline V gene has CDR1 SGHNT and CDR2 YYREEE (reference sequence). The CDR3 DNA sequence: TGTGCCAGCAGCTTTCTCGACAGGGCCTACTATGGCTACACCTTC. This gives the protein CASSFLDRAYYGYTF.

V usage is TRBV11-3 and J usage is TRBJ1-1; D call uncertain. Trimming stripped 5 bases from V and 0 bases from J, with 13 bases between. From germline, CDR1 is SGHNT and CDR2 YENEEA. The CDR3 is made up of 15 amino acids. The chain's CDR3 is CASSPRAVMNTEAFF. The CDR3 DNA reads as TGTGCCAGCAGCCCTAGGGCCGTCATGAACACTGAAGCTTTCTTT.

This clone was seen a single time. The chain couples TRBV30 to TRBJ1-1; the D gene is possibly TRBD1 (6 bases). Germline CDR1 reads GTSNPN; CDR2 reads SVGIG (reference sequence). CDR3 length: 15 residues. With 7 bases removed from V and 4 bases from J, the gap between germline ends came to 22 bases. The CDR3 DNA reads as TGTGCCTTGAGATCTCAGGGGCGCGTCGGCACTGAAGCTTTCTTT. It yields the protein CALRSQGRVGTEAFF.

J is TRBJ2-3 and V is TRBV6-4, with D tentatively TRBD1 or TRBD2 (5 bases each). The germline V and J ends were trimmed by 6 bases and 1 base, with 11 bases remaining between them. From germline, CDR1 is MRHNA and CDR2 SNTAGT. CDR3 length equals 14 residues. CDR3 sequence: CASRSGGGTDTQYF. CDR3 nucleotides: TGTGCCAGCAGGAGTGGGGGTGGCACAGATACGCAGTATTTT.

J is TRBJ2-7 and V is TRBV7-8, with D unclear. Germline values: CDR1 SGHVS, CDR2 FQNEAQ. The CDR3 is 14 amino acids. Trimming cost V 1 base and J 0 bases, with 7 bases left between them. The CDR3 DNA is TGTGCCAGCAGCTTAGTAGGCACCTCCTACGAGCAGTACTTC. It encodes CASSLVGTSYEQYF. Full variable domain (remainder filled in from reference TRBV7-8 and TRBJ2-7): GAGVSQSPRYKVAKRGQDVALRCDPISGHVSLFWYQQALGQGPEFLTYFQNEAQLDKSGLPSDRFFAERPEGSVSTLKIQRTQQEDSAVYLCASSLVGTSYEQYFGPGTRLTVT.

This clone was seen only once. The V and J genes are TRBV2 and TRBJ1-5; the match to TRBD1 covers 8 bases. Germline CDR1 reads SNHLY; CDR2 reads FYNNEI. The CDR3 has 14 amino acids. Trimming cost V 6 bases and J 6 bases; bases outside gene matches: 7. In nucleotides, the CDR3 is TGTGCCAGCAGGACTGAACAGGGGGTTCAGCCCCAGCATTTT. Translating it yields CASRTEQGVQPQHF.

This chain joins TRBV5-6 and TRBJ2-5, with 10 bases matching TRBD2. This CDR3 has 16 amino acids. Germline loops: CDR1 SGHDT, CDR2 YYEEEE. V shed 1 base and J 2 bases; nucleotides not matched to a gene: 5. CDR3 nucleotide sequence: TGTGCCAGCAGCTTGCGTAGCGGGAGGCCACAAGAGACCCAGTACTTC. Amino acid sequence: CASSLRSGRPQETQYF.

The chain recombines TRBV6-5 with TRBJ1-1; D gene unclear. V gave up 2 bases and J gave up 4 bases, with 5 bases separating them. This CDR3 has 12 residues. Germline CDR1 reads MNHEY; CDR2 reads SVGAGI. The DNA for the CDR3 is TGTGCCAGCAGTTACGGTGGCACTGAAGCTTTCTTT. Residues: CASSYGGTEAFF.

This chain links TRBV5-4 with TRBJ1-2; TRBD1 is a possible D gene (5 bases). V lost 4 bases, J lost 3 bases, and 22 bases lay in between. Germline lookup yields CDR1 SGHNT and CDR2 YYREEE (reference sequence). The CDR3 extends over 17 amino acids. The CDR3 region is CASSPQPGTRGDYGYTF. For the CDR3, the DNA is TGTGCCAGCAGCCCCCAACCCGGGACCCGGGGAGACTATGGCTACACCTTC.

CDR3 coding DNA: TGTGCCAGCAGCGTTGGTACGGGGGCCGCCCAAGAGACCCAGTACTTC. Its protein product is CASSVGTGAAQETQYF. J is TRBJ2-5 and V is TRBV9; the D gene could be TRBD1 or TRBD2 (6 bases each). CDR1 SGDLS and CDR2 YYNGEE come from the germline V gene. The CDR3 consists of 16 residues. The V gene lost 2 bases and the J gene lost 1 base, with 15 bases spanning the gap.